The 13 T cell receptor beta chains below were found in one sample sequenced in a study of vaccination and CD4 T cells after COVID-19. Regarding time point: late sampling 161 to 241 days after vaccination in a few convalescent patients. Documented treatment: roughly ten-day PBMC culture with coronavirus spike peptide pools or control peptides (ViraFEST assay). No antigen is known for these receptors. Cultured CD4+ T-cell DNA underwent Oncomine TCR Beta short-read sequencing. A single record per CDR3 protein comes from TCRdb applying MiXCR to the PCR reads. The sample carries about 26,000 distinct CDR3 sequences, 36% recorded once. The sample here was CD4+ T cells from blood, cultured in vitro, taken about 7 months after SARS-CoV-2 vaccination. All receptors derive from a human donor who had recovered from COVID-19.

This clonotype has a handful of counts. The genes are TRBV19 and TRBJ2-1, with 8 positions matching TRBD2. Germline V lookup: CDR1 LNHDA, CDR2 SQIVND (reference sequence). The V and J ends lost 4 bases and 5 bases, in that order; junction bases with no gene match: 7. This CDR3 is built from 15 residues. The CDR3 reads CASSKTGTRNNEQFF. Written as DNA, the CDR3 is TGTGCCAGTAGTAAGACCGGGACTAGGAACAATGAGCAGTTCTTC.

The chain employs TRBV6-1 and TRBJ2-6; 12 positions match TRBD2. V trimming: 6 bases; J trimming: 0 bases; junction bases outside the gene matches: 12. CDR3 length equals 20 residues. Per germline, CDR1 MNHNS and CDR2 SASEGT. The CDR3 DNA reads as TGTGCCAGCAGAGCCTGGACTAGCGGGACGGCTTCCTCTGGGGCCAACGTCCTGACTTTC. As protein: CASRAWTSGTASSGANVLTF.

The chain employs TRBV18 and TRBJ2-5; TRBD2 is a possible D gene (5 bases). The length of the CDR3 is 13 residues. The V gene's germline CDR1 is KGHSH and CDR2 LQKENI. The V gene lost 3 bases and the J gene lost 3 bases, with 8 bases spanning the gap. The chain's CDR3 is CASSPERKETQYF. CDR3 in DNA: TGTGCCAGCTCACCTGAGCGGAAAGAGACCCAGTACTTC.

V is TRBV7-8 and J is TRBJ2-3; TRBD1 might be the D (6 bases). With 5 bases removed from V and 4 bases from J, the gap between germline ends came to 13 bases. The germline V gene has CDR1 SGHVS and CDR2 FQNEAQ. The CDR3 has 14 residues. In DNA form, the CDR3 reads TGTGCCAGCAGCCAAGCAACAGGGCCAGATACGCAGTATTTT. This encodes CASSQATGPDTQYF. The entire variable domain, with the rest obtained from reference TRBV7-8 and TRBJ2-3, is as follows: GAGVSQSPRYKVAKRGQDVALRCDPISGHVSLFWYQQALGQGPEFLTYFQNEAQLDKSGLPSDRFFAERPEGSVSTLKIQRTQQEDSAVYLCASSQATGPDTQYFGPGTRLTVL.

CDR3: CATSRASDSRVDTQYF. The CDR3 DNA follows: TGTGCCACCAGCAGGGCGTCCGACTCACGGGTAGATACGCAGTATTTT. This sequence joins TRBV15 and TRBJ2-3, with unresolved D. Germline V gene lookup returns CDR1 LNHNV and CDR2 YYDKDF (reference sequence). The CDR3 totals 16 residues. V lost 3 bases and J 5 bases, leaving 18 bases between the germline ends. Full variable domain (missing parts from reference TRBV15 and TRBJ2-3): DAMVIQNPRYQVTQFGKPVTLSCSQTLNHNVMYWYQQKSSQAPKLLFHYYDKDFNNEADTPDNFQSRRPNTSFCFLDIRSPGLGDTAMYLCATSRASDSRVDTQYFGPGTRLTVL.

The chain recombines TRBV6-1 with TRBJ2-1, with 7 bases fitting TRBD2. The J segment lost 9 bases and the V segment lost 11 bases, leaving 7 bases of the junction unmatched. The CDR3 has 11 amino acids. CDR1 MNHNS and CDR2 SASEGT come from the germline V gene. In DNA form, the CDR3 reads TGTGCCGGGGGGAGGGATTTTGAGCAGTTCTTC. It specifies CAGGRDFEQFF.

This clonotype was counted a few times. V is TRBV25-1 and J is TRBJ2-3; D gene ambiguous. The length of the CDR3 is 12 residues. V was cut by 5 bases and J by 3 bases, with 6 bases left in between. The V gene's germline CDR1 is MGHDK and CDR2 SYGVNS. CDR3 sequence reads: CASSYGTDTQYF. In DNA form, the CDR3 reads TGTGCCAGCAGTTACGGAACAGATACGCAGTATTTT.

This clonotype was seen only a few times. This chain joins TRBV28 and TRBJ1-5; D possibly corresponds to TRBD1 (5 bases). The CDR3 totals 13 residues. Deletions cut 6 bases from V and 4 bases from J, with 10 bases between. Germline loops: CDR1 MDHEN, CDR2 SYDVKM. The CDR3 DNA follows: TGTGCCAGCAGGCCGGGGCCTAATCAGCCCCAGCATTTT. It is translated as CASRPGPNQPQHF.

The gene calls are TRBV18 and TRBJ2-5, with TRBD2 matching 11 bases. This CDR3 has 18 amino acids. From germline, CDR1 is KGHSH and CDR2 LQKENI. The V gene end was trimmed by 6 bases and the J gene end by 0 bases; junction bases not matched to a gene: 12. CDR3 loop: CASSPNSGRAVDQETQYF. The CDR3 DNA sequence: TGTGCCAGCTCCCCGAATAGCGGGAGGGCCGTCGACCAAGAGACCCAGTACTTC.

The gene calls are TRBV7-8 and TRBJ2-4, with D unresolved. CDR3 length: 14 residues. V lost 5 bases, J lost 5 bases, and 13 bases lay in between. In germline, CDR1 is SGHVS, CDR2 FQNEAQ. CDR3 residues: CASSPRARENIQYF. The CDR3 region has the DNA TGTGCCAGCAGCCCCCGGGCCAGAGAAAACATTCAGTACTTC.

This clonotype was seen more than once but under ten times. The chain uses TRBV7-6 and TRBJ2-3; D call uncertain. V shed 3 bases and J shed 4 bases, with 5 bases lying between them. This CDR3 contains 12 residues. The germline V gene encodes CDR1 SGHVS and CDR2 FNYEAQ. The chain's CDR3 is CASSFFSDTQYF. The CDR3 DNA follows: TGTGCCAGCAGCTTCTTTTCAGATACGCAGTATTTT.

CDR3 bases: TGTGCCAGCAGCTTAGCGTATTGGGGGGAGGGCCCCGTAAATGAGCAGTTCTTC. This translates into CASSLAYWGEGPVNEQFF. The J gene is TRBJ2-1, the V gene TRBV7-8; 7 bases match TRBD2. This CDR3 contains 18 residues. V dropped 0 bases and J dropped 7; count of bases not matched to a gene: 15. CDR1 SGHVS and CDR2 FQNEAQ come from the germline V gene.

In this sample, this clonotype turned up a few times. CDR3 bases: TGTGCCAGCAGTTTCCCCCTCCGCCTAGCGGGAGAAGAGACCCAGTACTTC. Amino acids: CASSFPLRLAGEETQYF. The rearrangement uses TRBV27 and TRBJ2-5, with TRBD2 identical over 10 bases. This CDR3 contains 17 residues. Germline values: CDR1 MNHEY, CDR2 SMNVEV (reference sequence). V was pared by 3 bases and J by 3 bases, with 10 bases of the junction left unmatched.